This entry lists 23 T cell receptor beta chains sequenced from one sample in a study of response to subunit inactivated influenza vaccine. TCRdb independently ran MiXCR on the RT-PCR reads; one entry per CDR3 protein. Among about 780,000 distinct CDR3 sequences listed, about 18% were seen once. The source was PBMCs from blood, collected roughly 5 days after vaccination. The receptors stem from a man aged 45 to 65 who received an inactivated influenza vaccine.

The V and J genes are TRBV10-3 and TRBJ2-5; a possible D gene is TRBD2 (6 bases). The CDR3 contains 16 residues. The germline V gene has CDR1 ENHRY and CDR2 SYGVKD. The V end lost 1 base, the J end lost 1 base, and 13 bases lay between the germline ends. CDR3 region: CAISEWASAGQETQYF. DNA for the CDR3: TGTGCCATCAGTGAGTGGGCTAGCGCCGGCCAAGAGACCCAGTACTTC.

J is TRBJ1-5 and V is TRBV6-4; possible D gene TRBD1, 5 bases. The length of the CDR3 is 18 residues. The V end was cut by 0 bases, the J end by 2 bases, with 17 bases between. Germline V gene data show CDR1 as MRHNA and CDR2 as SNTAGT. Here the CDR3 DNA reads TGTGCCAGCAGTGACTCATACAGGTGGGCTAGGGGCAATCAGCCCCAGCATTTT. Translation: CASSDSYRWARGNQPQHF.

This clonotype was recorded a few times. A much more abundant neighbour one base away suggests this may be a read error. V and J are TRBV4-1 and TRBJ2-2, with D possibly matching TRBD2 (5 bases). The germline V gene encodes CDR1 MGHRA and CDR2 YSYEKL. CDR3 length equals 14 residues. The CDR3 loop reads CATRRGFLAGELSF. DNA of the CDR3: TGCGCCACCAGACGGGGTTTTCTCGCCGGGGAGCTGTCTTTT.

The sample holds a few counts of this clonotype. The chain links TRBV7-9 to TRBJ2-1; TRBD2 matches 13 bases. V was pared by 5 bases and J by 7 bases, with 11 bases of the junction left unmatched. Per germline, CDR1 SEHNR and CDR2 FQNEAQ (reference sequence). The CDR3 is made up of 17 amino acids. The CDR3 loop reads CASSLNQGLAGSNEQFF. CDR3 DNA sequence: TGTGCCAGCAGCCTGAACCAGGGACTAGCGGGAAGTAATGAGCAGTTCTTC. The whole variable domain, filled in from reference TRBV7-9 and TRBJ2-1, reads DTGVSQNPRHKITKRGQNVTFRCDPISEHNRLYWYRQTLGQGPEFLTYFQNEAQLEKSRLLSDRFSAERPKGSFSTLEIQRTEQGDSAMYLCASSLNQGLAGSNEQFFGPGTRLTVL.

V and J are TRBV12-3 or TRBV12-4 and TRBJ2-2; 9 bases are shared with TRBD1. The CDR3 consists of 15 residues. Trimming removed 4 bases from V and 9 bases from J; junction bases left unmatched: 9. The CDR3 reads CASSYAGTGPRELFF. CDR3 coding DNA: TGTGCCAGCAGTTACGCCGGGACAGGGCCGAGGGAGCTGTTTTTT.

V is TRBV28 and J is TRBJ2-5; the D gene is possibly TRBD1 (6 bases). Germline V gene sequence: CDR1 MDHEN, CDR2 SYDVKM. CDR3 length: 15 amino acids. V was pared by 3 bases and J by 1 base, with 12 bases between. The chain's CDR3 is CASSFRRDTQETQYF. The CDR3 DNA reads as TGTGCCAGCAGTTTCCGCCGGGACACCCAAGAGACCCAGTACTTC.

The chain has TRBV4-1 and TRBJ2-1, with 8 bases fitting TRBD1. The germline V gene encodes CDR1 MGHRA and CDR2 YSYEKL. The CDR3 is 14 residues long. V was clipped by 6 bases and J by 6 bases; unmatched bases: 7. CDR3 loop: CASRTTGAANEQFF. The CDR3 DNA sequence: TGCGCCAGCAGAACGACAGGGGCTGCCAATGAGCAGTTCTTC.

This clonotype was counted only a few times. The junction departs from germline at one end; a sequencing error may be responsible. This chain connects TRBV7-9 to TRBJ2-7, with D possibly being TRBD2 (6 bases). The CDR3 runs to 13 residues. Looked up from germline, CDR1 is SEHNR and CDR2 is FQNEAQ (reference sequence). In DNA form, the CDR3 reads TGTGCCAGCAGCTTAGCGGGGCGCACTGGGACTTTCTTC. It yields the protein CASSLAGRTGTFF.

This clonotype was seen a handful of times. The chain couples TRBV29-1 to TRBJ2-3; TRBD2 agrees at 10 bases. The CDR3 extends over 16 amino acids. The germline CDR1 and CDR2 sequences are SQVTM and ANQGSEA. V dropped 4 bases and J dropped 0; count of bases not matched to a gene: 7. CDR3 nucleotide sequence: TGCAGCGTTGCCGGGACTAGCGTAGGCAGCACAGATACGCAGTATTTT. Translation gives CSVAGTSVGSTDTQYF.

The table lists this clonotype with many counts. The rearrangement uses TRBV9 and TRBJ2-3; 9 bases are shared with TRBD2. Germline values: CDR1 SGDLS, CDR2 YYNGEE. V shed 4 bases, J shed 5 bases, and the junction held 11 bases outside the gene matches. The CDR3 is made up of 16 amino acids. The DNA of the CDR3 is TGTGCCAGCAGCCCTAGACTATCGACTAGCGGAGATACGCAGTATTTT. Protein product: CASSPRLSTSGDTQYF.

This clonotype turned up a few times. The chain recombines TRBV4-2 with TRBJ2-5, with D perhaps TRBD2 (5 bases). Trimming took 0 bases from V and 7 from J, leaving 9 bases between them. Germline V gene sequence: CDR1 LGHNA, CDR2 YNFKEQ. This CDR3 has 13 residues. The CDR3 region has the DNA TGTGCCAGCAGCCAAGACCAGAGCGGGACCCAGTACTTC. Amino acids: CASSQDQSGTQYF.

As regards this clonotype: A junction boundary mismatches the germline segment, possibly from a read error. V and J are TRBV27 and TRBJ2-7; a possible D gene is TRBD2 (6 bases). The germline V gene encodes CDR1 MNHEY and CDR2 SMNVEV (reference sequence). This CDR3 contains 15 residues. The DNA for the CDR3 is TGTGCCAGCAGTTTATCATCTGGGGGGTCCTACGAGCACTACTTC. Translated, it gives CASSLSSGGSYEHYF.

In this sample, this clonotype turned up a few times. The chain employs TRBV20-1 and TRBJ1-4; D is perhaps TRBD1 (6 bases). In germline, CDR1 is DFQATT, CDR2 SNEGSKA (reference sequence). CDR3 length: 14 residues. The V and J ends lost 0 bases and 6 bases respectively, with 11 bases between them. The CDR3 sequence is CSARDLGADEKLFF. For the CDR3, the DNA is TGCAGTGCTAGAGATTTGGGGGCAGATGAAAAACTGTTTTTT.

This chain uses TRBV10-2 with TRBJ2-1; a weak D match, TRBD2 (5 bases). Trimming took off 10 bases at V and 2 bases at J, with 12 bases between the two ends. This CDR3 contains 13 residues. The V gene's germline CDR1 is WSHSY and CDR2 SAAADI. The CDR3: CAIRPGAYNEQFF. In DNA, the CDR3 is TGCGCCATCCGGCCCGGGGCCTACAATGAGCAGTTCTTC.

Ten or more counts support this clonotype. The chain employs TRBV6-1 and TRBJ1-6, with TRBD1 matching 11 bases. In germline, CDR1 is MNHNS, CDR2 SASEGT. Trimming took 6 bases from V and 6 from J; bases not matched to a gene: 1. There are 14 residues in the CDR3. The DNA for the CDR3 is TGTGCCAGCAGAGGACAGGGGGCTAATTCACCCCTCCACTTT. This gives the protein CASRGQGANSPLHF.

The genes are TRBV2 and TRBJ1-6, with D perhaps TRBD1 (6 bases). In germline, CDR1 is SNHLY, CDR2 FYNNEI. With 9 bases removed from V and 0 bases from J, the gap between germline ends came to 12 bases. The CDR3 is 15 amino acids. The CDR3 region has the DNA TGTGCCAGTGTGGACAGCCGCTCCTATAATTCACCCCTCCACTTT. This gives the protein CASVDSRSYNSPLHF.

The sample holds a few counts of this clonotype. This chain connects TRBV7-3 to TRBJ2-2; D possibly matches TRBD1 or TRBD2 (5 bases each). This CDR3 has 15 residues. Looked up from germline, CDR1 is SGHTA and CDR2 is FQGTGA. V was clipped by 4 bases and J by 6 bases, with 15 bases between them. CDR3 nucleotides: TGTGCCAGCAGCTCCCGCCATGAGGGACCCGGGGAGCTGTTTTTT. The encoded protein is CASSSRHEGPGELFF. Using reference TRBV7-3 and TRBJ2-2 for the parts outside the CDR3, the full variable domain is GAGVSQTPSNKVTEKGKYVELRCDPISGHTALYWYRQSLGQGPEFLIYFQGTGAADDSGLPNDRFFAVRPEGSVSTLKIQRTERGDSAVYLCASSSRHEGPGELFFGEGSRLTVL.

CDR3 nucleotide sequence: TGTGCCAGCAGCTTAGCAGGACAGGCCGGGGGCTACACCTTC. It translates to CASSLAGQAGGYTF. The J gene is TRBJ1-2, the V gene TRBV7-9, with 7 bases fitting TRBD1. Germline CDR1 SEHNR, CDR2 FQNEAQ (reference sequence). The CDR3 has 14 amino acids. Trimming at V came to 0 bases and at J to 8 bases, leaving 6 bases not matched to a gene.

The CDR3 sequence: CASSGLPGQGVEQYF. The CDR3 DNA sequence: TGTGCCAGCAGTGGGTTACCGGGACAGGGAGTCGAGCAGTACTTC. V and J are TRBV6-1 and TRBJ2-7; 9 bases line up with TRBD1. With V trimmed by 4 bases and J by 6 bases, 10 bases remained unmatched. The CDR3 is made up of 15 amino acids. Germline V gene data show CDR1 as MNHNS and CDR2 as SASEGT.

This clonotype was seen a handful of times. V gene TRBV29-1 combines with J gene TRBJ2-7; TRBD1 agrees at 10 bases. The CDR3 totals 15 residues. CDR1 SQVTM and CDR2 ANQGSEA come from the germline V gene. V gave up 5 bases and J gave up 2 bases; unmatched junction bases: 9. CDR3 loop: CSVSPRDRGTYEQYF. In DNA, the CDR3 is TGCAGCGTTTCTCCTCGGGACAGGGGAACCTACGAGCAGTACTTC.

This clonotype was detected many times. The CDR3, as DNA: TGCGCCAGCAGCCAAGATCAGGCCGGGACCAACACTGAAGCTTTCTTT. Translating gives CASSQDQAGTNTEAFF. This chain joins TRBV4-3 and TRBJ1-1, with D maybe TRBD1 (5 bases). CDR3 length: 16 residues. Germline V gives CDR1 LGHNA, CDR2 YSLEER. V was trimmed by 0 bases and J by 2 bases, leaving 13 bases between them.

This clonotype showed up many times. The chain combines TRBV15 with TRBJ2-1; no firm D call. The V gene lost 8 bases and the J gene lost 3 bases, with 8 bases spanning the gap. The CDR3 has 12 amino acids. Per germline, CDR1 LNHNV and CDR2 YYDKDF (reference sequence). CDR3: CATAPDYNEQFF. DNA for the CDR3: TGTGCCACCGCCCCTGACTACAATGAGCAGTTCTTC.

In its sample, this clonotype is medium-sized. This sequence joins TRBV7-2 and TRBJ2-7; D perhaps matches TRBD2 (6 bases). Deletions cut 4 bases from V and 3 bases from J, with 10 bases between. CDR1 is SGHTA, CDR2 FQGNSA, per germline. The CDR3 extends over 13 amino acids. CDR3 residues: CASSSGTFYEQYF. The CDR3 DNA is TGTGCCAGCAGCTCCGGGACTTTCTACGAGCAGTACTTC.